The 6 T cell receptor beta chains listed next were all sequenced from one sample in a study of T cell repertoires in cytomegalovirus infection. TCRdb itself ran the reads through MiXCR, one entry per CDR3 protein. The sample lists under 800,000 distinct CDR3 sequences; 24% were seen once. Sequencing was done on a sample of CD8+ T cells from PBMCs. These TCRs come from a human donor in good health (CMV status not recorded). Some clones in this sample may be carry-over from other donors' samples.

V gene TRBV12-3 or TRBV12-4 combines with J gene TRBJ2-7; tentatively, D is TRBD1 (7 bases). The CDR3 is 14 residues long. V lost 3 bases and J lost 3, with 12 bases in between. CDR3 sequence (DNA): TGTGCCAGCAGTTTGCAGGGGGGAAACTACGAGCAGTACGTC. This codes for CASSLQGGNYEQYV.

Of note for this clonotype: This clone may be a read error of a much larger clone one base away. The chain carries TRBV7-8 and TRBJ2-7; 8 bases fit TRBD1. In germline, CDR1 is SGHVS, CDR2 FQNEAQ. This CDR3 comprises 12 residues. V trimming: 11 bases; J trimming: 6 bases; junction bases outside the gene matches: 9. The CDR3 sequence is CAGTGGVGEQYF. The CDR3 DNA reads TGTGCCGGCACAGGGGGAGTGGGCGAGCAGTACTTC.

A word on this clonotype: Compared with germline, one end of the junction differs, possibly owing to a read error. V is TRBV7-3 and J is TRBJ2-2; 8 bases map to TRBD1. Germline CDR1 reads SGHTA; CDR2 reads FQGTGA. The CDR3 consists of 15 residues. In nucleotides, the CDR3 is TGTGCCAACAGCCCTAGGGTACAGGGGGCCGGGGAGCTGTTTTTT. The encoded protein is CANSPRVQGAGELFF.

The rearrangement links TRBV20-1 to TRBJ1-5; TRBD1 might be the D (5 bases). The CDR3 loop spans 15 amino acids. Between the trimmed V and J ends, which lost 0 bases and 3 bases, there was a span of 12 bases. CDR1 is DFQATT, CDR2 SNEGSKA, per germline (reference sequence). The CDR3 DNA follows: TGCAGTGCTAGAGATAGGGGACGGGTCAATCAGCCCCAGCATTTT. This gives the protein CSARDRGRVNQPQHF.

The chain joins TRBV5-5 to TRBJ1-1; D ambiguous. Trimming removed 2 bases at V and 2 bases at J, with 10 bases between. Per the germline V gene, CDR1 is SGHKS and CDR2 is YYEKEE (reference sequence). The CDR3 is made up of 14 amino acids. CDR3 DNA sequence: TGTGCCAGCAGCTTACGTCAGGTAAACACTGAAGCTTTCTTT. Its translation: CASSLRQVNTEAFF.

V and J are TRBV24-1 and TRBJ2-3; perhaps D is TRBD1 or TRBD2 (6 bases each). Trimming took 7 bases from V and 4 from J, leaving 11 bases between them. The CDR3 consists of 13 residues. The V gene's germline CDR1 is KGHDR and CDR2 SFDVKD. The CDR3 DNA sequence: TGTGCCACCAGAAGGGGGGCGGCAGATACGCAGTATTTT. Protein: CATRRGAADTQYF.